This passage covers 2 T cell receptor beta chains from one sample sequenced in a study of T cell repertoires and Cas9 in healthy adults. Profiling relied on immunoSEQ multiplex PCR, and the TCRdb table lists in-frame clones only, not all of them. This table holds some 15,000 clones, about nine tenths found once. Sequencing was carried out using Tregs (CD4+, CD25+, CD127-, CD137-, CD154-) from PBMCs; culture status not recorded. The receptors derive from a human donor in good health.

The chain recombines TRBV27 with TRBJ2-2; 11 nucleotides line up with TRBD2. The CDR3 covers 16 residues. Losses at the gene ends were 7 bases for V and 0 bases for J; bases not matched to a gene: 4. Germline loops: CDR1 MNHEY, CDR2 SMNVEV (reference sequence). CDR3 in DNA: TGTGCCAGCAACAAACTAGCGGGGGCGAACACCGGGGAGCTGTTTTTT. This gives the protein CASNKLAGANTGELFF.

This chain uses TRBV6-1 with TRBJ2-1; tentative D call: TRBD2 (6 bases). V lost 6 bases, J lost 3 bases, and 9 bases lay in between. Per the germline V gene, CDR1 is MNHNS and CDR2 is SASEGT. This CDR3 is built from 13 residues. The CDR3, as DNA: TGTGCCAGCAGACCGGAGGGCTACAATGAGCAGTTCTTC. This codes for CASRPEGYNEQFF.